The present TCR beta chain was sequenced within a study of blood T cell repertoires in COVID-19. Study overall: Donors in the United States, Italy and Spain gave samples during acute or convalescent COVID-19.

Patients at the Seattle site were enrolled during active infection and followed longitudinally. Authors' analysis steps: The authors estimated nucleated cell counts from reference gene primer amplification. Assay used: immunoSEQ multiplex PCR; TCRdb lists only in-frame clones, some missing. V, J and clone size derive from that table, while D and trimming were established from the DNA sequence. Of roughly 70,000 clones in the sample, under 85% are singletons; the top ten hold under 15%. V was trimmed by 4 bases and J by 1 base, leaving 10 bases between them. The CDR3 runs 15 residues. Germline CDR1 SGHAT, CDR2 FQNNGV.

The J gene is TRBJ2-2, the V gene TRBV11-2; the D gene is possibly TRBD2 (5 bases). The sequence derives from a man between 60 and 75 years old with COVID-19, enrolled during active disease. The sequenced sample consisted of peripheral blood. CDR3 in amino acids: CASSSLGRNTGELFF. The CDR3 nucleotides read TGTGCCAGCAGCTCTTTAGGGAGGAACACCGGGGAGCTGTTTTTT.